The T cell receptor beta chain described here comes from a study of blood T cell repertoires in COVID-19. Clones were sequenced by immunoSEQ multiplex PCR, and TCRdb holds only the in-frame ones, with some missing. The sample shows about 270,000 clones, 85% to 90% of them seen only once. The germline V gene encodes CDR1 SGHTA and CDR2 FQGNSA. Trimming left V 2 bases short and J 4 bases short, with 13 bases between. This CDR3 is built from 15 residues. The receptor comes from a woman aged 25 to 39 with acute COVID-19. This chain joins TRBV7-2 and TRBJ2-3; weak D call: TRBD2 (6 bases). Material for sequencing was PBMCs or T cells enriched from blood (not recorded which). CDR3 DNA: TGTGCCAGCAGCTTATCCGGCGGGGATGCAGATACGCAGTATTTT. It specifies CASSLSGGDADTQYF.